Listed below are T cell receptor beta chains from one sample, sequenced in a study of cytomegalovirus exposure and HLA in healthy donors. The table came from immunoSEQ multiplex PCR; TCRdb's copy has only in-frame clones and leaves some out. The data show around 91,000 clones, approximately 78% seen once. The material sequenced was PBMCs. The receptors were sampled from a male donor in good health and CMV-seropositive. Both conserved end residues are part of each CDR3. Fields, in order: J gene, D gene, V gene, clone size, CDR3 DNA, CDR3 protein. A D gene is named only where the DNA matches it firmly. Not every row has a clone size; where given, it reads once, few, many or a size class.

TRBJ2-5 TRBD1 TRBV5-1 - TGCGCCAGCAGCTTGGGACAGGGCGGAGAGACCCAGTACTTC CASSLGQGGETQYF
TRBJ2-7 TRBD2 TRBV18 - TGTGCCAGCTCACCCCTTAGCGGGAAGGGCTACGAGCAGTACTTC CASSPLSGKGYEQYF
TRBJ2-1 TRBD2 TRBV4-2 few TGTGCCAGCAGCCGCGGACTAGCGGGAGTTATCCATGAGCAGTTCTTC CASSRGLAGVIHEQFF
TRBJ2-7 - TRBV19 - TGTGCCAGTAGTCCAGGACTCTTCTACGAGCAGTACTTC CASSPGLFYEQYF
TRBJ2-7 - TRBV27 - TGTGCCAGCAGTTTGAATCGGCCAGGCTCCTACGAGCAGTACTTC CASSLNRPGSYEQYF
TRBJ1-2 - TRBV6-5 once TGTGCCAGCAGTTACGCAGCTAACTATGGCTACACCTTC CASSYAANYGYTF
TRBJ1-1 - TRBV15 - TGTGCCACCAGCAGAGACATCTTATGGGCAGCTTCCTCGGGAGTGGACACTGAAGCTTTCTTT CATSRDILWAASSGVDTEAFF
TRBJ1-6 - TRBV27 - TGTGCCAGCAGTTTAGCAGGGGTTTCGCCCCTCCACTTT CASSLAGVSPLHF
TRBJ2-1 TRBD2 TRBV28 - TGTGCCAGCAGCGACCCCGGGACTAGCGTCACCAATGAGCAGTTCTTC CASSDPGTSVTNEQFF
TRBJ1-2 - TRBV2 - TGTGCCAGCGAGAGAGAATCTAACTATGGCTACACCTTC CASERESNYGYTF
TRBJ2-7 TRBD1 TRBV27 - TGTGCCAGCAGTTCCATATACAGGGGTAGAGGACACGAGCAGTACTTC CASSSIYRGRGHEQYF
TRBJ1-5 TRBD1 TRBV19 - TGTGCCAGTAGTATCGTAGCTGGACAGGGGAGCAATCAGCCCCAGCATTTT CASSIVAGQGSNQPQHF
TRBJ2-2 TRBD1 TRBV6-5 - TGTGCCAGCAGTTACTCGGGACAGGGAGGCACCGGGGAGCTGTTTTTT CASSYSGQGGTGELFF
TRBJ2-2 - TRBV7-9 - TGTGCCTCCACAGGGGGGGGTTCCGGGGAGCTGTTTTTT CASTGGGSGELFF
TRBJ1-2 TRBD1 TRBV29-1 - TGCAGCGTCGGTCCCGGGACAGGGAGTGGTGGCTACACCTTC CSVGPGTGSGGYTF
TRBJ1-6 - TRBV19 - TGTGCCAGTACAGGGGCTCATAATTCACCCCTCCACTTT CASTGAHNSPLHF
TRBJ1-1 - TRBV6-1 few TGTGCCAGCTCGGGACAAGGTGGGTCTGAAGCTTTCTTT CASSGQGGSEAFF